Following are 27 T cell receptor beta chains from one sample sequenced in a study of OX40 agonist ivuxolimab in advanced cancers. Clones were sequenced by immunoSEQ multiplex PCR, and TCRdb holds only the in-frame ones, with some missing. The sample has 60,000 to 85,000 clones, 87% seen once. This specimen was CD4+ or CD8+ T cells sorted from blood, taken in a trial of the OX40 agonist ivuxolimab. These receptor sequences come from an adult with an advanced solid tumor such as melanoma, head and neck, liver or kidney cancer.

This clone was observed once. The V gene is TRBV7-6, the J gene TRBJ2-5; no firm D call. Germline CDR1 is SGHVS and CDR2 is FNYEAQ. The length of the CDR3 is 11 residues. The germline V and J ends were trimmed by 5 bases and 2 bases, with 3 bases remaining between them. CDR3 amino acids: CASSQQETQYF. CDR3 bases: TGTGCCAGCAGCCAGCAAGAGACCCAGTACTTC.

The sample holds one count of this clone. This chain uses TRBV16 with TRBJ2-3; 8 positions agree with TRBD1. The germline CDR1 and CDR2 sequences are KGHSY and FQNENV. The CDR3 length is 19 residues. V shed 1 base, J shed 4 bases, and the junction held 16 bases outside the gene matches. Here the CDR3 reads CASSQYQGARIFNSDTQYF. The CDR3 bases are TGTGCCAGCAGCCAATACCAGGGGGCGCGGATTTTTAATTCAGATACGCAGTATTTT.

A remark on this clone: The sample has other DNA sequences that encode this CDR3 too. V usage is TRBV18 and J usage is TRBJ2-7; 9 positions agree with TRBD1. The CDR3 has 13 residues. Trimming cost V 3 bases and J 5 bases; bases outside gene matches: 2. Germline-derived CDR1 and CDR2 are KGHSH and LQKENI. The CDR3 DNA follows: TGTGCCAGCTCACCGGGACAGGGCGACGAGCAGTACTTC. This encodes CASSPGQGDEQYF.

The table lists this clone with a count of one. The chain couples TRBV28 to TRBJ2-1; TRBD2 matches 12 bases. CDR3 length: 14 amino acids. V dropped 8 bases and J dropped 2; count of bases not matched to a gene: 1. The germline V gene encodes CDR1 MDHEN and CDR2 SYDVKM. DNA for the CDR3: TGTGCCAGCGGACTAGCGGGGCCCTACAATGAGCAGTTCTTC. This encodes CASGLAGPYNEQFF.

The rearrangement joins TRBV7-2 to TRBJ1-1; no firm D call. The V gene lost 1 base and the J gene lost 5 bases, with 5 bases spanning the gap. CDR1 SGHTA and CDR2 FQGNSA come from the germline V gene. This CDR3 is built from 12 residues. This chain's CDR3 is CASSLDRTEAFF. Here the CDR3 DNA reads TGTGCCAGCAGCTTAGATAGGACTGAAGCTTTCTTT. The whole variable domain, remainder taken from reference TRBV7-2 and TRBJ1-1, is GAGVSQSPSNKVTEKGKDVELRCDPISGHTALYWYRQSLGQGLEFLIYFQGNSAPDKSGLPSDRFSAERTGGSVSTLTIQRTQQEDSAVYLCASSLDRTEAFFGQGTRLTVV.

V usage is TRBV21-1 and J usage is TRBJ2-7; the D call TRBD2 from the table was never checked on the DNA. TRBV21-1 constitutes a pseudogene. This CDR3 is 16 amino acids long. The CDR3 DNA follows: TGTGCCAGCAGCAAAAAGCGTTCGGGAGGGCCCTACGAGCAGTACTTC. As protein: CASSKKRSGGPYEQYF.

The V and J genes are TRBV5-5 and TRBJ2-7, with TRBD1 identical over 7 bases. V lost 4 bases to trimming and J lost 3 bases; unmatched junction nucleotides: 13. Germline-derived CDR1 and CDR2 are SGHKS and YYEKEE (reference sequence). This CDR3 contains 16 residues. The CDR3 is CASSPGTDGNYYEQYF. The DNA of the CDR3 is TGTGCCAGCAGCCCGGGGACAGATGGGAACTACTACGAGCAGTACTTC. The full variable domain, rest sourced from reference TRBV5-5 and TRBJ2-7, is DAGVTQSPTHLIKTRGQQVTLRCSPISGHKSVSWYQQVLGQGPQFIFQYYEKEERGRGNFPDRFSARQFPNYSSELNVNALLLGDSALYLCASSPGTDGNYYEQYFGPGTRLTVT.

This chain joins TRBV25-1 and TRBJ1-3, with unresolved D. The CDR3 is made up of 13 amino acids. The germline V gene encodes CDR1 MGHDK and CDR2 SYGVNS. V was trimmed by 4 bases and J by 6 bases, leaving 10 bases between them. Written as DNA, the CDR3 is TGTGCCAGCAGTGTAGAATGGGAAAACACCATATATTTT. Residues: CASSVEWENTIYF.

The chain carries TRBV5-2 and TRBJ2-7; the D call of TRBD2 is as the table states it, not checked on the DNA. TRBV5-2 is a recognized pseudogene. The CDR3 has 18 residues. CDR3 amino acids: CASSQGRGTSGSYYEQYF. The CDR3 bases are TGTGCCAGCAGCCAAGGGAGGGGGACTAGCGGGAGTTATTACGAGCAGTACTTC.

The chain combines TRBV6-1 with TRBJ2-6; D is uncertain. Per germline, CDR1 MNHNS and CDR2 SASEGT. V was trimmed by 4 bases and J by 0 bases, leaving 10 bases between them. The CDR3 covers 16 residues. CDR3 loop: CASSVLPSSGANVLTF. The CDR3 region has the DNA TGTGCCAGCAGTGTTCTTCCAAGCTCTGGGGCCAACGTCCTGACTTTC.

The chain couples TRBV28 to TRBJ1-2; the match to TRBD1 covers 9 bases. The CDR3 runs 13 residues. Germline trimming cut 6 bases from V and 8 bases from J; bases unmatched to any gene: 7. The germline V gene has CDR1 MDHEN and CDR2 SYDVKM. CDR3 DNA sequence: TGTGCCAGCAGCCGGACAGGGGCAGGGGGCTACACCTTC. Translated: CASSRTGAGGYTF.

This clone was seen a few times. The rearrangement links TRBV7-9 to TRBJ1-2; D possibly corresponds to TRBD1 (6 bases). The ends were cut back, 4 bases at V and 4 bases at J, with 13 bases in the middle. The CDR3 extends over 14 amino acids. CDR1 SEHNR and CDR2 FQNEAQ come from the germline V gene (reference sequence). The CDR3 is CASSSDRSAYGYTF. The CDR3 bases are TGTGCCAGCAGCTCCGACAGGAGCGCCTATGGCTACACCTTC.

The chain carries TRBV5-6 and TRBJ1-4, with 8 bases matching TRBD1. This CDR3 region has 15 residues. Germline V gene lookup returns CDR1 SGHDT and CDR2 YYEEEE. V dropped 2 bases and J dropped 2; count of bases not matched to a gene: 2. The CDR3 sequence is CASSLWDRTNEKLFF. The CDR3 coding sequence is TGTGCCAGCAGCTTATGGGACAGGACTAATGAAAAACTGTTTTTT.

This chain uses TRBV7-2 with TRBJ2-5; D not certain. The CDR3 totals 11 residues. V lost 5 bases and J lost 4, with 5 bases in between. Germline V lookup: CDR1 SGHTA, CDR2 FQGNSA. The CDR3 is CASSPAETQYF. The CDR3 nucleotides are TGTGCCAGCAGCCCTGCAGAGACCCAGTACTTC.

The chain carries TRBV5-1 and TRBJ2-6, with D unclear. The CDR3 totals 16 residues. The V gene lost 4 bases and the J gene lost 2 bases, with 13 bases spanning the gap. Germline lookup yields CDR1 SGHRS and CDR2 YFSETQ. In DNA form, the CDR3 reads TGCGCCAGCAGCGGCACTACGTTAGCTGGGGCCAACGTCCTGACTTTC. It yields the protein CASSGTTLAGANVLTF. The variable domain in full, completed from reference TRBV5-1 and TRBJ2-6, reads KAGVTQTPRYLIKTRGQQVTLSCSPISGHRSVSWYQQTPGQGLQFLFEYFSETQRNKGNFPGRFSGRQFSNSRSEMNVSTLELGDSALYLCASSGTTLAGANVLTFGAGSRLTVL.

The chain couples TRBV28 to TRBJ2-1; TRBD2 aligns across 11 bases. The CDR3 length is 16 residues. V shed 6 bases and J 4 bases; nucleotides not matched to a gene: 8. CDR1 is MDHEN and CDR2 is SYDVKM in the germline V gene. The CDR3 region is CASSQTGTSGYNEQFF. The CDR3 DNA reads TGTGCCAGCAGCCAAACCGGGACTAGCGGTTACAATGAGCAGTTCTTC.

This clone was seen more than once but under ten times. The rearrangement uses TRBV27 and TRBJ2-7, with D perhaps TRBD2 (6 bases). CDR1 and CDR2 (germline): MNHEY, SMNVEV (reference sequence). V shed 5 bases and J shed 4 bases, with 12 bases lying between them. The CDR3 runs to 13 residues. The CDR3 protein is CASSRPRGYEQYF. As DNA, the CDR3 is TGTGCCAGCAGTCGACCCCGGGGGTACGAGCAGTACTTC.

The chain combines TRBV6-7 with TRBJ2-3, with 7 nucleotides matching TRBD2. TRBV6-7 is an ORF, with its function uncertain. The CDR3 spans 16 residues. With V trimmed by 6 bases and J by 0 bases, 9 bases remained unmatched. CDR3 sequence (DNA): TGTGCCAGCAGGTATCTTAGCGGGTTTAGCACAGATACGCAGTATTTT. It encodes CASRYLSGFSTDTQYF.

This chain links TRBV5-1 with TRBJ2-7; 7 bases match TRBD1. The V and J ends lost 7 bases and 0 bases, in that order; junction bases with no gene match: 7. Germline CDR1 reads SGHRS; CDR2 reads YFSETQ. CDR3 size: 14 residues. As DNA, the CDR3 is TGCGCCAGCGCGTTAGGACAGGCCTCCTACGAGCAGTACTTC. Translation: CASALGQASYEQYF.

This clone was observed a single time. The V and J genes are TRBV30 and TRBJ1-4; D call uncertain. V was pared by 0 bases and J by 4 bases, with 6 bases between. The CDR3 has 13 amino acids. From germline, CDR1 is GTSNPN and CDR2 SVGIG (reference sequence). CDR3 bases: TGTGCCTGGAGTGTAAATGTTAATGAAAAACTGTTTTTT. Translating gives CAWSVNVNEKLFF.

This chain connects TRBV5-5 to TRBJ2-5, with D hard to call. The CDR3 consists of 10 residues. Trimming stripped 2 bases from V and 4 bases from J, with 0 bases between. Germline V gene data show CDR1 as SGHKS and CDR2 as YYEKEE (reference sequence). The CDR3 bases are TGTGCCAGCAGCTTAGAGACCCAGTACTTC. Amino acids: CASSLETQYF.

The chain carries TRBV4-1 and TRBJ1-5; no clear D gene. Looked up from germline, CDR1 is MGHRA and CDR2 is YSYEKL. The CDR3 runs 12 residues. Trimming pared 5 bases from V and 4 bases from J, leaving 6 bases between. The CDR3 sequence is CASSAGNQPQHF. The CDR3 DNA is TGCGCCAGCAGCGCCGGGAATCAGCCCCAGCATTTT.

This clone was seen a few times. The chain uses TRBV28 and TRBJ1-5; D is possibly TRBD1 (6 bases). CDR1 MDHEN and CDR2 SYDVKM come from the germline V gene. The CDR3 has 14 residues. Trimming shortened V by 7 bases and J by 7 bases, and 17 bases separated the two germline ends. The chain's CDR3 is CASTPGGRGQPQHF. The CDR3 coding sequence is TGTGCCAGCACTCCCGGGGGGCGCGGACAGCCCCAGCATTTT.

The chain joins TRBV5-1 to TRBJ2-7, with 7 nucleotides matching TRBD2. The V gene end was trimmed by 0 bases and the J gene end by 3 bases; junction bases not matched to a gene: 6. Germline V gives CDR1 SGHRS, CDR2 YFSETQ. This CDR3 has 15 amino acids. The chain's CDR3 is CASSLVAGDRYEQYF. CDR3 DNA sequence: TGCGCCAGCAGCTTGGTGGCGGGAGATCGCTACGAGCAGTACTTC.

The chain is built from TRBV6-5 and TRBJ2-7; D uncertain. V lost 7 bases and J 2 bases, leaving 15 bases between the germline ends. Germline CDR1 and CDR2: MNHEY and SVGAGI. This CDR3 spans 14 amino acids. This CDR3 reads CASTSLTPTYEQYF. DNA for the CDR3: TGTGCCAGCACCTCCCTTACCCCTACCTACGAGCAGTACTTC.

The chain carries TRBV5-6 and TRBJ2-1; D is unresolved. Germline V gives CDR1 SGHDT, CDR2 YYEEEE. The CDR3 covers 12 residues. Trimming took 6 bases from V and 6 from J, leaving 10 bases between them. The CDR3 DNA reads TGTGCCAGCACCCTAATGGGCAATGAGCAGTTCTTC. As protein: CASTLMGNEQFF. The full variable domain, in which reference TRBV5-6 and TRBJ2-1 provide the parts outside the CDR3, is DAGVTQSPTHLIKTRGQQVTLRCSPKSGHDTVSWYQQALGQGPQFIFQYYEEEERQRGNFPDRFSGHQFPNYSSELNVNALLLGDSALYLCASTLMGNEQFFGPGTRLTVL.

The chain employs TRBV6-5 and TRBJ2-1; possibly TRBD1 or TRBD2 for D (5 bases each). There are 15 residues in the CDR3. V shed 2 bases and J shed 7 bases, with 15 bases lying between them. Germline V gene data show CDR1 as MNHEY and CDR2 as SVGAGI. The CDR3 bases are TGTGCCAGCAGTTACCGGGGACCCATTGGTAATGAGCAGTTCTTC. It is translated as CASSYRGPIGNEQFF.